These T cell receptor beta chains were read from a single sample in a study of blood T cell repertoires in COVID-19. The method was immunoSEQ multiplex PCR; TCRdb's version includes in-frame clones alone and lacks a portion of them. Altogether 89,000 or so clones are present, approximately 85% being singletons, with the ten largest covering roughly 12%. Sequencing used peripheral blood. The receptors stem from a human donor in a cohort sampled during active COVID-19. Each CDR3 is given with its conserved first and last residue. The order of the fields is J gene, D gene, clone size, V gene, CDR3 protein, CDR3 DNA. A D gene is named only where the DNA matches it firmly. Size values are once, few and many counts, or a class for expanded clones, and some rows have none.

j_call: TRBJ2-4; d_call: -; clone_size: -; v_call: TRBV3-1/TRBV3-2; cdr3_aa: CASSQSGELGNIQYF; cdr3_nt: TGTGCCAGCAGCCAATCGGGAGAACTGGGAAACATTCAGTACTTC
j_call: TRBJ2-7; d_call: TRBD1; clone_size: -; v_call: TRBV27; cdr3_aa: CASRRINRGREQYF; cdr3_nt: TGTGCCAGCAGGCGAATAAACAGGGGGCGCGAGCAGTACTTC
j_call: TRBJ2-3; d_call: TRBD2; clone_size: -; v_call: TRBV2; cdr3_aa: CASSVRASGGARGQYF; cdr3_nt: TGTGCCAGCAGTGTGAGGGCTAGCGGGGGGGCGAGAGGGCAGTATTTT
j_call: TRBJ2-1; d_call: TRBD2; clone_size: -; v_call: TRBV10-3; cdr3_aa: CAISERSGTSNNEQFF; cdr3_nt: TGTGCCATCAGTGAACGGTCCGGGACTAGCAACAATGAGCAGTTCTTC
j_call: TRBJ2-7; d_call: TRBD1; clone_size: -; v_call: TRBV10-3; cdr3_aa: CAISNRGEQYF; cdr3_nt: TGTGCCATCAGCAACAGGGGCGAGCAGTACTTC
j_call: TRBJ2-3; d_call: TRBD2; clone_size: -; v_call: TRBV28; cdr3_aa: CASSRGLAGGQRSTDTQYF; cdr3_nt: TGTGCCAGCAGCCGAGGACTAGCGGGGGGGCAACGATCCACAGATACGCAGTATTTT
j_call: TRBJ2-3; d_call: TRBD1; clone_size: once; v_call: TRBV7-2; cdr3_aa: CASSGDRGKTDTQYF; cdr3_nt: TGTGCCAGCAGCGGGGACAGGGGGAAGACAGATACGCAGTATTTT
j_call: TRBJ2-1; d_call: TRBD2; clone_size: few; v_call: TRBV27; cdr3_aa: CASSATSAFHEQFF; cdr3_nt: TGTGCCAGCAGTGCGACTAGCGCCTTCCATGAGCAGTTCTTC
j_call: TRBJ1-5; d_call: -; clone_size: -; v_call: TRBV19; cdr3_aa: CASSIDGGYRGSNQPQHF; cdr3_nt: TGTGCCAGTAGTATAGACGGGGGTTATAGGGGAAGCAATCAGCCCCAGCATTTT
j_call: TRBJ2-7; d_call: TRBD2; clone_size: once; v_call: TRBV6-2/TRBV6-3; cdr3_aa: CASSYSILAVSYEQYF; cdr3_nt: TGTGCCAGCAGTTACTCGATCCTAGCGGTGTCCTACGAGCAGTACTTC
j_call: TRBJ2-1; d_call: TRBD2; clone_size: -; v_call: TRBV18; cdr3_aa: CASSTSGGYNEQFF; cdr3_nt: TGTGCCAGCTCCACTAGCGGGGGATACAATGAGCAGTTCTTC
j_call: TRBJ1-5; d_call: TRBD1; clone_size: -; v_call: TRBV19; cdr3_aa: CASSAPGGGNQPQHF; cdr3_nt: TGTGCCAGTAGTGCTCCAGGGGGCGGCAATCAGCCCCAGCATTTT
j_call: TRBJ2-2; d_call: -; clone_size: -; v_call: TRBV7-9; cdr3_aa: CASSSGELFF; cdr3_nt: TGTGCCAGCAGCTCTGGGGAGCTGTTTTTT
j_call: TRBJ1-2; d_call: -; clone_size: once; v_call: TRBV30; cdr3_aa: CAWSPGGNYGYTF; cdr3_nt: TGTGCCTGGAGTCCCGGGGGGAACTATGGCTACACCTTC